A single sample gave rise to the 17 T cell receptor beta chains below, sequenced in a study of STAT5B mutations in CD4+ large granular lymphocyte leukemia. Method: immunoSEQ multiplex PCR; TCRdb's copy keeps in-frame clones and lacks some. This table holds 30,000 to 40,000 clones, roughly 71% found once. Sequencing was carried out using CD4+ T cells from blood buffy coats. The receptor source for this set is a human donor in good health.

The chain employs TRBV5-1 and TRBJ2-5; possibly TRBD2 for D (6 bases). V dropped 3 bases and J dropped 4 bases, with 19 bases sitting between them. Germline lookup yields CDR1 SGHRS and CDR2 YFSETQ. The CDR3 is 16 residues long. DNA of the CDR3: TGCGCCAGCAGCTCGCTTGGGGGGACGGTTGGAGAGACCCAGTACTTC. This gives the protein CASSSLGGTVGETQYF.

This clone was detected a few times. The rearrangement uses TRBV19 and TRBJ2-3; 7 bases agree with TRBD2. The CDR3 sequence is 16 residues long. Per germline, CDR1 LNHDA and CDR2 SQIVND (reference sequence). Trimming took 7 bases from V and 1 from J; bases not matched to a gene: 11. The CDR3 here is CASNDLGGLGTDTQYF. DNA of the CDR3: TGTGCCAGTAATGACCTAGGAGGACTAGGCACAGATACGCAGTATTTT.

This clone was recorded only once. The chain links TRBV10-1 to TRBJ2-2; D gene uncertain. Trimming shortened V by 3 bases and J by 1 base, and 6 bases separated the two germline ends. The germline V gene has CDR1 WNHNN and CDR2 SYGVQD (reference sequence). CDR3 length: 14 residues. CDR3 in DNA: TGCGCCAGCAGTGAAAACTTGAACACCGGGGAGCTGTTTTTT. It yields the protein CASSENLNTGELFF.

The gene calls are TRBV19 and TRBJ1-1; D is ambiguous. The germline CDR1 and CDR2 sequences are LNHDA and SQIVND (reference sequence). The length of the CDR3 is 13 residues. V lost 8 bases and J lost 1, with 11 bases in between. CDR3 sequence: CASSRKENTEAFF. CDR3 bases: TGTGCCAGTTCTAGGAAGGAGAACACTGAAGCTTTCTTT.

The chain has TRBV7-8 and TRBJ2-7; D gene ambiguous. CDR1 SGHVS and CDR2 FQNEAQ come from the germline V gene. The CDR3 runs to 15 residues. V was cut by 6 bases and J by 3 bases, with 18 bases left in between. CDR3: CASSNSIGRSYEQYF. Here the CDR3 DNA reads TGTGCCAGCAGTAATTCAATCGGCAGGAGCTACGAGCAGTACTTC.

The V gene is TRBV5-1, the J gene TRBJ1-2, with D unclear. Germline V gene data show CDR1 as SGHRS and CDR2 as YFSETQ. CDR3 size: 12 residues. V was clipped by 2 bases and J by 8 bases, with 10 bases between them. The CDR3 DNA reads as TGCGCCAGCAGCTTCCAGGATTCCGGCTACACCTTC. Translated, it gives CASSFQDSGYTF.

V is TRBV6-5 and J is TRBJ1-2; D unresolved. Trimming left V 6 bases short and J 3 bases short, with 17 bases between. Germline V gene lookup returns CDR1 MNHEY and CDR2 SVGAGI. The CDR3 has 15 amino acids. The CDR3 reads CASRSHGGSDYGYTF. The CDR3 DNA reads TGTGCCAGCAGATCCCACGGAGGATCTGACTATGGCTACACCTTC.

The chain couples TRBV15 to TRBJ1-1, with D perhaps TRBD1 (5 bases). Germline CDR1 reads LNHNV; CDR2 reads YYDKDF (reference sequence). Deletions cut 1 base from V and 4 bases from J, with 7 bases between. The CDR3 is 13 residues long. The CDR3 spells CATSRGDLTEAFF. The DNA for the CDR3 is TGTGCCACCAGCAGAGGGGACCTCACTGAAGCTTTCTTT.

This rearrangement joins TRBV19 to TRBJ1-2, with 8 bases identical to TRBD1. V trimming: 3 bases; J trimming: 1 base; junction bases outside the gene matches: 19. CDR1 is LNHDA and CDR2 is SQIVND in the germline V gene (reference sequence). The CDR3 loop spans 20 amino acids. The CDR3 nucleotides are TGTGCCAGTAGTATGGCAGGGGGCTACGCCCCGGGGGGCCTTAACTATGGCTACACCTTC. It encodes CASSMAGGYAPGGLNYGYTF.

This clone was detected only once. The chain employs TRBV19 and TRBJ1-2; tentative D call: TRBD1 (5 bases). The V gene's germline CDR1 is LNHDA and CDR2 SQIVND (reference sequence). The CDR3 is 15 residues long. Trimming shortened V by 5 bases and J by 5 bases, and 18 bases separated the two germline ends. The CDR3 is CASSLRDGLIYGYTF. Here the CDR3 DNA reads TGTGCCAGTAGTCTCAGGGACGGCCTCATTTATGGCTACACCTTC.

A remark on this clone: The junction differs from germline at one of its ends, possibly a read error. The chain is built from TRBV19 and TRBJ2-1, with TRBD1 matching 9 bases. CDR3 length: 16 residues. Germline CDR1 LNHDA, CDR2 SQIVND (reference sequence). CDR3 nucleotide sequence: TGTGCCAGTAACGAGGGGGGACAGGGCTCCCACAATGAGCAGTTCTTC. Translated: CASNEGGQGSHNEQFF.

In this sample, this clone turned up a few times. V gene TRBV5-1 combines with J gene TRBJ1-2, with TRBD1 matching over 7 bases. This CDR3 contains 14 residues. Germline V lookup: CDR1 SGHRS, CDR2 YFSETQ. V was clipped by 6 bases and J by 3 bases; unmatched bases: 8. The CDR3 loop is CASTGTGTDYGYTF. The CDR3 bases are TGCGCCAGCACAGGCACCGGGACAGACTATGGCTACACCTTC.

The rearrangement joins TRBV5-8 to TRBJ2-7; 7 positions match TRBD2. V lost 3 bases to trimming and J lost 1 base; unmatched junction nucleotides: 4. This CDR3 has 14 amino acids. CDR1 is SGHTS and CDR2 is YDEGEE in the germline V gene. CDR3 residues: CASSSWGGSYEQYF. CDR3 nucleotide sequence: TGTGCCAGCAGCTCCTGGGGGGGTTCCTACGAGCAGTACTTC. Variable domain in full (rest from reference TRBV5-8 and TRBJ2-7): EAGVTQSPTHLIKTRGQQATLRCSPISGHTSVYWYQQALGLGLQFLLWYDEGEERNRGNFPPRFSGRQFPNYSSELNVNALELEDSALYLCASSSWGGSYEQYFGPGTRLTVT.

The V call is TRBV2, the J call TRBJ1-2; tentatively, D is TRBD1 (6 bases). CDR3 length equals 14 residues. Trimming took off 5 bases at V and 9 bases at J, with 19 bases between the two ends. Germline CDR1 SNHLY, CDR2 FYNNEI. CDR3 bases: TGTGCCAGCAGTTCTTTACAGGGCCGGGGGAGCTACACCTTC. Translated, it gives CASSSLQGRGSYTF.

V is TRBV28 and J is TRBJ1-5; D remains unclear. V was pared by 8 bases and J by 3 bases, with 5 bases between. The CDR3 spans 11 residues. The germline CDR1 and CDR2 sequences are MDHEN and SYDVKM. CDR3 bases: TGTGCCAGCCGGGACAATCAGCCCCAGCATTTT. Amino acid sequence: CASRDNQPQHF.

The CDR3 nucleotides are TGTGCCACCAGCAGAGATCATGACTATGGCTACACCTTC. Protein: CATSRDHDYGYTF. The chain joins TRBV15 to TRBJ1-2; D is unresolved. The germline V gene encodes CDR1 LNHNV and CDR2 YYDKDF (reference sequence). V was trimmed by 0 bases and J by 3 bases, leaving 5 bases between them. The CDR3 has 13 residues.

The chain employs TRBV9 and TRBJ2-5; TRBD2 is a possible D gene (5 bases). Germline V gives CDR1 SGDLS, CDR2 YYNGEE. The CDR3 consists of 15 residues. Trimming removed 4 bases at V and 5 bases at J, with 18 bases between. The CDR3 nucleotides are TGTGCCAGCAGCATGACCGGGGTAGCTTATGAGACCCAGTACTTC. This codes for CASSMTGVAYETQYF.